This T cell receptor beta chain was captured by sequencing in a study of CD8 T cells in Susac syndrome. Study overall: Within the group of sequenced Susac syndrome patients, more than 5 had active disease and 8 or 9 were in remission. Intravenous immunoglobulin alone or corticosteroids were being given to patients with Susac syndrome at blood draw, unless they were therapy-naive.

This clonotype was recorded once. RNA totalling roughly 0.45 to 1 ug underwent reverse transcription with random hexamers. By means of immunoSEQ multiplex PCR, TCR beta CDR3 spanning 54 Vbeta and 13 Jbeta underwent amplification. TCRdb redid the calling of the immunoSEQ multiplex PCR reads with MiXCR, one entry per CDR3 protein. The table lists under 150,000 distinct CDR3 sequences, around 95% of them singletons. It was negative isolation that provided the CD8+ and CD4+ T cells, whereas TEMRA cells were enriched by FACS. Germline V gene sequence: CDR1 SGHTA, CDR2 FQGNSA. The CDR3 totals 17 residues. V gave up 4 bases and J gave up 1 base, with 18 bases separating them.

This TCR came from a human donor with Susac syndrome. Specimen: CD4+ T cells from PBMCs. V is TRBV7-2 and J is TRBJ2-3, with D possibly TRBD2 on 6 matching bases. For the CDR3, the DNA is TGTGCCAGCAGCTCCCCTCTTAGCGGCCCAGGCACAGATACGCAGTATTTT. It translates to CASSSPLSGPGTDTQYF.